This entry concerns a single T cell receptor (beta chain). Its antigen is undetermined. This record comes from a study of cytomegalovirus exposure and HLA in healthy donors. Germline V lookup: CDR1 SEHNR, CDR2 FQNEAQ (reference sequence). The CDR3 runs 15 residues. J was trimmed by 6 bases and V by 5 bases; bases with no gene match: 12. General observations from the study: An analysis was carried out at a later point. It showed that HLA-associated TCR beta chains were more clonally expanded than equally common non-associated chains. Later on, an analysis showed TCR association rates differing by HLA locus, with DRB1 the most and HLA-C the fewest. Reports described diagnosis of cytomegalovirus status by the classifier as highly specific and sensitive.

PCR used 60 Vbeta primers and 13 Jbeta primers. Data came from immunoSEQ multiplex PCR; TCRdb stores just in-frame clones and leaves some out. The sample has tens of thousands of clones; the top ten hold approximately 2%. The sequence was obtained from a woman in her thirties or forties in good health and CMV-seropositive. The sequencing input was PBMCs. The chain joins TRBV7-9 to TRBJ2-7, with 8 bases aligning to TRBD1. The chain's CDR3 is CASSPYPGQGSEQYF. Written as DNA, the CDR3 is TGTGCCAGCAGCCCTTATCCAGGACAGGGCAGCGAGCAGTACTTC.